Listed below are T cell receptor beta chains from one sample, sequenced in a study of blood T cell repertoires in COVID-19. Produced via immunoSEQ multiplex PCR; TCRdb's table is partial and in-frame only. The repertoire holds 150,000 to 160,000 clones, with about four fifths as singletons. Sequenced sample: peripheral blood. Receptors originate from a woman aged 60-75 years with acute or convalescent COVID-19. Each CDR3 is given with its conserved first and last residue. A D gene is named only where the DNA matches it firmly. For some rows the clone size is stated as once, few or many, or as a class when expanded; others skip it.

.	TRBV29-1	TRBJ1-1	.	CSVYQGKAFF	TGCAGCGTTTACCAGGGAAAAGCTTTCTTT
.	TRBV13	TRBJ1-2	.	CASSLSQRGYTF	TGTGCCAGCAGCCTCTCACAACGTGGCTACACCTTC
.	TRBV7-2	TRBJ1-6	.	CASSLRRDNSPLHF	TGTGCCAGCAGCTTAAGACGGGATAATTCACCCCTCCACTTT
.	TRBV7-8	TRBJ1-2	.	CASSSPRGGRTNYGYTF	TGTGCCAGCAGCTCCCCACGGGGGGGTCGGACTAACTATGGCTACACCTTC
.	TRBV2	TRBJ1-2	TRBD1	CASSADRGKYGYTF	TGTGCCAGCAGTGCTGACAGGGGAAAGTATGGCTACACCTTC
.	TRBV5-1	TRBJ2-4	TRBD2	CASSLLAGGPDIQYF	TGCGCCAGCAGCCTACTAGCGGGGGGGCCTGACATTCAGTACTTC
.	TRBV5-1	TRBJ2-3	.	CASSFLQGMDTQYF	TGCGCCAGCAGCTTCCTACAGGGTATGGATACGCAGTATTTT
.	TRBV5-1	TRBJ1-1	.	CASSLGGHVNTEAFF	TGCGCCAGCAGCTTGGGTGGACACGTGAACACTGAAGCTTTCTTT
.	TRBV19	TRBJ2-1	.	CASSRPGGGPLDEQFF	TGTGCCAGTAGCCGCCCTGGGGGGGGCCCTCTTGATGAGCAGTTCTTC
.	TRBV19	TRBJ1-3	TRBD1	CASSISPTGVLNYTIYF	TGTGCCAGTAGTATATCCCCGACAGGGGTCCTGAACTACACCATATATTTT
.	TRBV10-3	TRBJ2-7	.	CAITGDSHEQYF	TGTGCCATCACCGGGGATTCCCACGAGCAGTACTTC
.	TRBV12-3/TRBV12-4	TRBJ1-4	.	CASTLGPNEKLFF	TGTGCCAGCACCCTGGGGCCGAATGAAAAACTGTTTTTT
few	TRBV3-1/TRBV3-2	TRBJ1-1	.	CASSQSRGNRDTEAFF	TGTGCCAGCAGCCAATCGAGGGGAAACAGGGACACTGAAGCTTTCTTT
once	TRBV7-3	TRBJ1-2	TRBD1	CASSRGQGVGYTF	TGTGCCAGCAGCCGGGGACAGGGGGTTGGCTACACCTTC
.	TRBV6-5	TRBJ1-1	.	CASIQGPENTEAFF	TGTGCCAGCATACAGGGTCCAGAGAACACTGAAGCTTTCTTT
.	TRBV6-5	TRBJ1-1	.	CASRLMSAAGTEAFF	TGTGCCAGCAGACTGATGTCGGCGGCCGGCACTGAAGCTTTCTTT
.	TRBV3-1/TRBV3-2	TRBJ1-4	.	CASSQGGAGEKLFF	TGTGCCAGCAGCCAAGGTGGGGCCGGCGAAAAACTGTTTTTT
.	TRBV14	TRBJ1-2	.	CASSQDQRAGMGGYTF	TGTGCCAGCAGCCAAGATCAGCGGGCGGGGATGGGCGGCTACACCTTC
.	TRBV2	TRBJ2-5	.	CASSQTGFSQETQYF	TGTGCCAGCAGCCAGACAGGTTTCTCACAAGAGACCCAGTACTTC
.	TRBV4-2	TRBJ2-3	TRBD2	CAASGGAGTDTQYF	TGTGCAGCGAGCGGGGGGGCGGGCACAGATACGCAGTATTTT
few	TRBV28	TRBJ1-4	.	CASSSGTLNEKLFF	TGTGCCAGCAGTTCCGGGACTTTGAATGAAAAACTGTTTTTT
.	TRBV5-4	TRBJ1-1	TRBD1	CASSPTGVNTEAFF	TGTGCCAGCAGCCCTACAGGGGTCAACACTGAAGCTTTCTTT
.	TRBV29-1	TRBJ1-5	.	CSVGDSNRNQPQHF	TGCAGCGTTGGCGACAGTAATCGCAATCAGCCCCAGCATTTT
.	TRBV6-6	TRBJ1-5	TRBD1	CASSPSAGGPSNQPQHF	TGTGCCAGCAGTCCTTCTGCAGGGGGCCCTAGCAATCAGCCCCAGCATTTT
.	TRBV28	TRBJ1-5	TRBD1	CASSVGQGLNQPQHF	TGTGCCAGCAGCGTGGGACAGGGCCTCAATCAGCCCCAGCATTTT
.	TRBV27	TRBJ1-1	TRBD1	CASTEYPPGTVNTEAFF	TGTGCCAGCACTGAATATCCCCCGGGGACAGTGAACACTGAAGCTTTCTTT
.	TRBV7-9	TRBJ2-7	TRBD1	CASSLADRGQSEQYF	TGTGCCAGCAGCTTAGCGGACAGGGGGCAAAGCGAGCAGTACTTC
few	TRBV7-3	TRBJ2-2	.	CASSLTGTQGGTGELFF	TGTGCCAGCAGCTTAACGGGAACGCAGGGAGGAACCGGGGAGCTGTTTTTT
.	TRBV12-3/TRBV12-4	TRBJ1-1	.	CASRIQGLGEAFF	TGTGCCAGCAGGATACAGGGATTGGGTGAAGCTTTCTTT
.	TRBV5-3	TRBJ1-2	TRBD1	CARSFDRANYGYTF	TGTGCCAGAAGCTTTGACAGGGCTAACTATGGCTACACCTTC
.	TRBV6-1	TRBJ2-7	TRBD2	CASSDGGTLYEQYF	TGTGCCAGCAGTGACGGGGGGACCCTCTACGAGCAGTACTTC
.	TRBV18	TRBJ2-5	.	CASSPPTIKETQYF	TGTGCCAGCTCACCACCGACTATTAAAGAGACCCAGTACTTC
.	TRBV7-9	TRBJ1-1	TRBD1	CASSLRTGRNFTEAFF	TGTGCCAGCAGCTTGAGGACAGGGCGTAATTTCACTGAAGCTTTCTTT